The rows below give T cell receptor beta chains drawn from one sample of a study of T cell responses to AZD1222 COVID-19 vaccine. TCRdb's table, derived via immunoSEQ multiplex PCR, lists solely in-frame clones and lacks some. The data hold more than 85,000 clones, with roughly 80% observed a single time. This specimen was peripheral blood, taken on day 0 of AZD1222 vaccination. These receptors all stem from an adult in good health. Both conserved end residues are part of each CDR3. Each record gives: V gene, J gene, CDR3 protein.

v_gene: TRBV29-1
j_gene: TRBJ2-3
CDR3aa: CSVTSTDTQYF

v_gene: TRBV7-9
j_gene: TRBJ1-1
CDR3aa: CASSLAGLRRGNTEAFF

v_gene: TRBV9
j_gene: TRBJ1-4
CDR3aa: CASSGTGSEKLFF

v_gene: TRBV6-5
j_gene: TRBJ1-3
CDR3aa: CASKLSGNPGNTIYF

v_gene: TRBV5-4
j_gene: TRBJ1-2
CDR3aa: CASSPGPTGDGYTF

v_gene: TRBV2
j_gene: TRBJ1-2
CDR3aa: CASSEVSWDYGYTF

v_gene: TRBV10-2
j_gene: TRBJ2-7
CDR3aa: CASSAGQGGRHEQYF

v_gene: TRBV4-1
j_gene: TRBJ2-7
CDR3aa: CASSARQGIDHEQYF

v_gene: TRBV18
j_gene: TRBJ1-6
CDR3aa: CASSPGVGWGRSPLHF

v_gene: TRBV3-1/TRBV3-2
j_gene: TRBJ2-5
CDR3aa: CASSQGAGSIQETQYF

v_gene: TRBV5-6
j_gene: TRBJ1-3
CDR3aa: CASSSDRGRPGNTIYF

v_gene: TRBV9
j_gene: TRBJ2-1
CDR3aa: CASSPWTSGGYNEQFF

v_gene: TRBV7-2
j_gene: TRBJ2-5
CDR3aa: CASSFRGREETQYF

v_gene: TRBV18
j_gene: TRBJ1-1
CDR3aa: CASSPPIGKAFF

v_gene: TRBV4-1
j_gene: TRBJ2-5
CDR3aa: CASSPDRRGQETQYF

v_gene: TRBV7-8
j_gene: TRBJ2-7
CDR3aa: CASSAGTATNEQYF

v_gene: TRBV6-5
j_gene: TRBJ1-4
CDR3aa: CASSPGRGREKLFF

v_gene: TRBV5-6
j_gene: TRBJ1-2
CDR3aa: CASSLGQDYGYTF

v_gene: TRBV23-1
j_gene: TRBJ2-7
CDR3aa: CASSASPRDPGLHEQYF

v_gene: TRBV6-1
j_gene: TRBJ2-5
CDR3aa: CASSDLGATQYF

v_gene: TRBV20-1
j_gene: TRBJ1-2
CDR3aa: CSASWGRLGYTF

v_gene: TRBV13
j_gene: TRBJ2-1
CDR3aa: CASSLMPGLAGGPEQFF

v_gene: TRBV29-1
j_gene: TRBJ1-3
CDR3aa: CSVEGTGENTIYF

v_gene: TRBV12-5
j_gene: TRBJ2-2
CDR3aa: CASVPGGWGTGELFF

v_gene: TRBV7-3
j_gene: TRBJ1-6
CDR3aa: CASSLDTAYNSPLHF